These 23 T cell receptor beta chains share one sample of origin, sequenced in a study of vaccination and CD4 T cells after COVID-19. Sequence data for DNA of cultured CD4+ T cells were generated by the Oncomine TCR Beta short-read assay. In TCRdb, the PCR reads were re-called with MiXCR into one record per CDR3 protein. The data hold over 15,000 distinct CDR3 sequences, with 40% to 65% observed a single time. Time point described: late sampling 161 to 241 days after vaccination in three convalescent patients. The treatment denotes: approximately 9-day PBMC culture with coronavirus spike peptide pools or control peptides (ViraFEST assay). Their antigens are not known. Here the sequenced sample was CD4+ T cells from blood, cultured in vitro, taken about 7 months after SARS-CoV-2 vaccination. The source of these receptors is a human donor who had recovered from COVID-19.

The chain recombines TRBV7-3 with TRBJ2-5; D gene unclear. This CDR3 has 15 residues. The germline V gene encodes CDR1 SGHTA and CDR2 FQGTGA. Trimming removed 5 bases from V and 1 base from J, with 14 bases in between. This chain's CDR3 is CASSPVGGVQETQYF. The CDR3 coding sequence is TGTGCCAGCAGCCCAGTGGGTGGGGTCCAAGAGACCCAGTACTTC. The whole variable domain, remainder taken from reference TRBV7-3 and TRBJ2-5, is GAGVSQTPSNKVTEKGKYVELRCDPISGHTALYWYRQSLGQGPEFLIYFQGTGAADDSGLPNDRFFAVRPEGSVSTLKIQRTERGDSAVYLCASSPVGGVQETQYFGPGTRLLVL.

The rearrangement uses TRBV6-1 and TRBJ2-3, with TRBD2 identical over 14 bases. The J segment lost 6 bases and the V segment lost 6 bases, leaving 5 bases of the junction unmatched. The CDR3 extends over 15 amino acids. CDR1 MNHNS and CDR2 SASEGT come from the germline V gene. The CDR3 bases are TGTGCCAGCAGAAGGACTAGCGGGAGGCCTGATACGCAGTATTTT. Translating gives CASRRTSGRPDTQYF.

The chain recombines TRBV18 with TRBJ1-2, with D possibly matching TRBD1 (6 bases). The CDR3 covers 14 residues. Germline lookup yields CDR1 KGHSH and CDR2 LQKENI. Trimming took 3 bases from V and 6 from J, leaving 14 bases between them. Here the CDR3 DNA reads TGTGCCAGCTCACCGTCCCAGGGGTTAGATGGCTACACCTTC. It is translated as CASSPSQGLDGYTF.

DNA of the CDR3: TGCAGTGCTAGATACCGCCGGGACCCGCTTTTTGGTGAGCAGTTCTTC. As protein: CSARYRRDPLFGEQFF. The chain employs TRBV20-1 and TRBJ2-1, with D perhaps being TRBD1 or TRBD2 (5 bases each). The CDR3 consists of 16 residues. Germline CDR1 reads DFQATT; CDR2 reads SNEGSKA (reference sequence). Trimming cost V 2 bases and J 9 bases, with 23 bases left between them.

This chain links TRBV6-1 with TRBJ2-1; D gene uncertain. The CDR3 totals 14 residues. Trimming cost V 3 bases and J 9 bases, with 15 bases left between them. Germline CDR1 MNHNS, CDR2 SASEGT. The chain's CDR3 is CASSEFYRRGEQFF. The CDR3 DNA is TGTGCCAGCAGTGAGTTCTATCGTCGTGGTGAGCAGTTCTTC.

This chain joins TRBV20-1 and TRBJ2-7, with TRBD1 identical over 7 bases. Losses at the gene ends were 5 bases for V and 0 bases for J; bases not matched to a gene: 7. CDR3 length equals 14 residues. Germline-derived CDR1 and CDR2 are DFQATT and SNEGSKA (reference sequence). The CDR3 DNA is TGCAGTGCTCGGGACAGTAGCTACTCCTACGAGCAGTACTTC. Translation gives CSARDSSYSYEQYF.

The CDR3 sequence is CASSLVAGQYYEQYF. DNA for the CDR3: TGTGCCAGCAGCTTAGTTGCTGGACAGTACTACGAGCAGTACTTC. This chain links TRBV7-2 with TRBJ2-7; D possibly corresponds to TRBD1 (6 bases). Trimming took 1 base from V and 3 from J, leaving 13 bases between them. The germline CDR1 and CDR2 sequences are SGHTA and FQGNSA. This CDR3 is built from 15 residues.

The chain has TRBV6-2 or TRBV6-3 and TRBJ2-5; D remains unclear. V dropped 2 bases and J dropped 3 bases, with 4 bases sitting between them. CDR1 MNHEY and CDR2 SVGEGT come from the germline V gene. The CDR3 extends over 12 amino acids. CDR3 bases: TGTGCCAGCAGTTACGCAGAAGAGACCCAGTACTTC. Amino acid sequence: CASSYAEETQYF.

V is TRBV7-8 and J is TRBJ2-1, with D uncertain. This CDR3 has 15 amino acids. V lost 5 bases and J 0 bases, leaving 11 bases between the germline ends. CDR1 is SGHVS, CDR2 FQNEAQ, per germline. The CDR3 loop is CASSLSDPSYNEQFF. CDR3 sequence (DNA): TGTGCCAGCAGCCTATCAGATCCCTCCTACAATGAGCAGTTCTTC. The whole variable domain, remainder taken from reference TRBV7-8 and TRBJ2-1, is GAGVSQSPRYKVAKRGQDVALRCDPISGHVSLFWYQQALGQGPEFLTYFQNEAQLDKSGLPSDRFFAERPEGSVSTLKIQRTQQEDSAVYLCASSLSDPSYNEQFFGPGTRLTVL.

This clonotype was observed once. The junction does not match germline at one end; this may be a read error. The chain couples TRBV7-9 to TRBJ1-6; TRBD1 matches 8 bases. CDR3 length: 15 amino acids. Germline-derived CDR1 and CDR2 are SEHNR and FQNEAQ (reference sequence). The CDR3 DNA follows: TGTGCCAGCAGCTTAGTCACAGGGGGAAATTCGCCCCTCCACTTT. This gives the protein CASSLVTGGNSPLHF. Using reference TRBV7-9 and TRBJ1-6 for the parts outside the CDR3, the full variable domain is DTGVSQNPRHKITKRGQNVTFRCDPISEHNRLYWYRQTLGQGPEFLTYFQNEAQLEKSRLLSDRFSAERPKGSFSTLEIQRTEQGDSAMYLCASSLVTGGNSPLHFGNGTRLTVT.

This clonotype was counted between two and nine times. The chain carries TRBV7-3 and TRBJ2-1; no clear D gene. Germline assignment: CDR1 SGHTA and CDR2 FQGTGA. The CDR3 covers 14 residues. V shed 1 base and J shed 4 bases, with 8 bases lying between them. This CDR3 reads CASSLNPEYNEQFF. The DNA of the CDR3 is TGTGCCAGCAGCTTAAACCCAGAATACAATGAGCAGTTCTTC.

This chain joins TRBV6-2 or TRBV6-3 and TRBJ2-1; 12 bases line up with TRBD2. The length of the CDR3 is 15 residues. V lost 5 bases, J lost 4 bases, and 3 bases stayed unmatched. CDR1 is MNHEY, CDR2 SVGEGT, per germline. CDR3 sequence: CASSQLAGGYNEQFF. DNA for the CDR3: TGTGCCAGCAGTCAGCTAGCGGGGGGGTACAATGAGCAGTTCTTC.

The chain couples TRBV20-1 to TRBJ2-5; 7 bases agree with TRBD2. V shed 5 bases and J 5 bases; nucleotides not matched to a gene: 23. The germline V gene has CDR1 DFQATT and CDR2 SNEGSKA (reference sequence). CDR3 length: 18 residues. The DNA for the CDR3 is TGCAGTGCTCGGACCCCCGGGAGCGGGGCCCGGTTGTTGGAGACCCAGTACTTC. This sequence encodes CSARTPGSGARLLETQYF.

The CDR3 here is CSARPSTDTQYF. The CDR3 nucleotides are TGCAGTGCTAGACCTAGCACAGATACGCAGTATTTT. The J gene is TRBJ2-3, the V gene TRBV20-1; D not certain. Germline CDR1 is DFQATT and CDR2 is SNEGSKA (reference sequence). V lost 2 bases and J lost 0, with 3 bases in between. This CDR3 contains 12 residues.

This rearrangement joins TRBV12-3 or TRBV12-4 to TRBJ2-3; no reliable D call. Trimming cost V 5 bases and J 3 bases, with 12 bases left between them. This CDR3 has 14 residues. The CDR3 nucleotides are TGTGCCAGCAGTCCCCTTCTGGGGACAGATACGCAGTATTTT. It is translated as CASSPLLGTDTQYF.

The V and J genes are TRBV20-1 and TRBJ2-4; TRBD2 agrees at 10 bases. J lost 6 bases, V lost 3 bases, and 5 bases had no gene match. There are 14 residues in the CDR3. Germline V gives CDR1 DFQATT, CDR2 SNEGSKA (reference sequence). CDR3 bases: TGCAGTGCTAGCGCGTGGACTAGCGGAAACATTCAGTACTTC. It specifies CSASAWTSGNIQYF.

This chain connects TRBV4-3 to TRBJ2-7, with D possibly TRBD1 on 5 matching bases. This CDR3 has 16 amino acids. In germline, CDR1 is LGHNA, CDR2 YSLEER. V was clipped by 1 base and J by 0 bases, with 13 bases between them. The CDR3, as DNA: TGCGCCAGCAGCCAAGCGATTGGCGACAGCTCCTACGAGCAGTACTTC. Its translation is CASSQAIGDSSYEQYF.

V is TRBV7-3 and J is TRBJ2-1; 7 bases are a match to TRBD2. Trimming cost V 8 bases and J 12 bases; bases outside gene matches: 19. The CDR3 loop spans 15 amino acids. Germline CDR1 reads SGHTA; CDR2 reads FQGTGA. CDR3 loop: CASQARGGVGQRQFF. The DNA of the CDR3 is TGTGCCAGCCAAGCTAGGGGAGGGGTGGGGCAACGGCAGTTCTTC.

The V and J genes are TRBV6-5 and TRBJ2-3; no clear D gene. Germline V gene sequence: CDR1 MNHEY, CDR2 SVGAGI. This CDR3 is built from 14 residues. The ends were cut back, 2 bases at V and 0 bases at J, with 6 bases in the middle. The CDR3 nucleotides read TGTGCCAGCAGTTACAGGGTTAGCACAGATACGCAGTATTTT. It specifies CASSYRVSTDTQYF.

The genes are TRBV20-1 and TRBJ2-2; D unresolved. CDR3 length equals 12 residues. V dropped 4 bases and J dropped 2 bases, with 5 bases sitting between them. Germline-derived CDR1 and CDR2 are DFQATT and SNEGSKA (reference sequence). The CDR3 is CSAMGNTGELFF. The DNA of the CDR3 is TGCAGTGCTATGGGAAACACCGGGGAGCTGTTTTTT.

J is TRBJ1-5 and V is TRBV6-2 or TRBV6-3; D perhaps matches TRBD1 (5 bases). Germline-derived CDR1 and CDR2 are MNHEY and SVGEGT. The CDR3 has 17 residues. V gave up 2 bases and J gave up 2 bases, with 16 bases separating them. The CDR3 bases are TGTGCCAGCAGTTACAGGGACGGTCATAAGGGCAATCAGCCCCAGCATTTT. Translation gives CASSYRDGHKGNQPQHF.

The chain combines TRBV20-1 with TRBJ1-2, with D possibly TRBD1 on 5 matching bases. CDR1 is DFQATT, CDR2 SNEGSKA, per germline (reference sequence). The CDR3 extends over 11 amino acids. Between the trimmed V and J ends, which lost 6 bases and 8 bases, there was a span of 13 bases. The CDR3 nucleotides read TGCAGTGCCATTAGGGCAGGGGGCTACACCTTC. Residues: CSAIRAGGYTF.

The chain has TRBV7-6 and TRBJ2-3; unclear D gene. Per the germline V gene, CDR1 is SGHVS and CDR2 is FNYEAQ. The CDR3 covers 15 residues. Trimming stripped 3 bases from V and 5 bases from J, with 15 bases between. For the CDR3, the DNA is TGTGCCAGCAGCTTTGGCGTCGACCAGGAAGATACGCAGTATTTT. Translation: CASSFGVDQEDTQYF.